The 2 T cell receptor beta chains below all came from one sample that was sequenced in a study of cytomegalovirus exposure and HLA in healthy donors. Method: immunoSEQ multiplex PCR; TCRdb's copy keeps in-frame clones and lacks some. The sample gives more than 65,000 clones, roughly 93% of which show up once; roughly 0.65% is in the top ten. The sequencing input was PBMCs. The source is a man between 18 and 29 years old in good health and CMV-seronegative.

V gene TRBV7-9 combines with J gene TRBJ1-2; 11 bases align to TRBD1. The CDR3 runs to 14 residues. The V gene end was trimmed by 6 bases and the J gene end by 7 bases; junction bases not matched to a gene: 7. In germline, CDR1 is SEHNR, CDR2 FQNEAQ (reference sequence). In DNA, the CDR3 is TGTGCCAGCAGTCCTCGGGACAGGGGGTTTGGCTACACCTTC. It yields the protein CASSPRDRGFGYTF.

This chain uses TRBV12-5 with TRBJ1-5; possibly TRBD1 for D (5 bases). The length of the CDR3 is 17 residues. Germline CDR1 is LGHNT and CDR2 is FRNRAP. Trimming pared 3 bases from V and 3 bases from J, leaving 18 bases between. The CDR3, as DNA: TGTGCTAGTGGTTTTTTGTCGTCGCAGGGCAACAATCAGCCCCAGCATTTT. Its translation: CASGFLSSQGNNQPQHF.